A single sample gave rise to the 4 T cell receptor beta chains below, sequenced in a study of cytotoxic CD8 clonotypes in ibrutinib-treated CLL. This table comes from immunoSEQ multiplex PCR, and its TCRdb copy is limited to in-frame clones, with some not included. Here the sample spans about 300,000 clones, 76% being singletons. The sample in question was PBMCs, obtained at disease progression, from a patient treated with ibrutinib. The receptors come from a human donor with chronic lymphocytic leukemia.

This chain joins TRBV6-1 and TRBJ2-1; 9 bases map to TRBD1. The CDR3 is 14 residues long. J lost 9 bases, V lost 6 bases, and 9 bases had no gene match. Germline loops: CDR1 MNHNS, CDR2 SASEGT. The CDR3 loop reads CASRPGQGMTEQFF. DNA of the CDR3: TGTGCCAGCAGGCCGGGACAGGGTATGACTGAGCAGTTCTTC.

The V call is TRBV9, the J call TRBJ1-4; D ambiguous. Trimming left V 0 bases short and J 0 bases short, with 6 bases between. CDR1 SGDLS and CDR2 YYNGEE come from the germline V gene. The CDR3 totals 15 residues. In DNA, the CDR3 is TGTGCCAGCAGCGTAGGTGATGCAACTAATGAAAAACTGTTTTTT. It yields the protein CASSVGDATNEKLFF.

The chain links TRBV29-1 to TRBJ2-7, with D possibly TRBD2 on 6 matching bases. Trimming shortened V by 7 bases and J by 6 bases, and 13 bases separated the two germline ends. There are 11 residues in the CDR3. Germline values: CDR1 SQVTM, CDR2 ANQGSEA. CDR3 sequence reads: CSAPLGGEQYF. Written as DNA, the CDR3 is TGCAGCGCCCCCCTCGGGGGCGAGCAGTACTTC.

This sequence joins TRBV6-5 and TRBJ2-5; D is uncertain. TRBJ2-7 explains the end of the DNA better; the J call may be wrong. The germline V gene has CDR1 MNHEY and CDR2 SVGAGI. The CDR3 is 15 residues long. The CDR3 is CASSYSTGRSYEQYF. CDR3 sequence (DNA): TGTGCCAGCAGTTACTCGACGGGTAGAAGCTACGAGCAGTACTTC.